What follows are 22 T cell receptor beta chains derived from one specimen sequenced in a study of blood T cell repertoires in COVID-19. The table came from immunoSEQ multiplex PCR; TCRdb's copy has only in-frame clones and leaves some out. The profile shows 150,000 to 190,000 clones, around 74% of them singletons. The sample was peripheral blood. The receptors were gathered from a woman of 80 years or more with acute or convalescent COVID-19.

V is TRBV19 and J is TRBJ1-1, with 10 positions matching TRBD1. V dropped 8 bases and J dropped 3; count of bases not matched to a gene: 12. Germline CDR1 and CDR2: LNHDA and SQIVND (reference sequence). This CDR3 comprises 16 residues. The CDR3 is CASVPGQGRWYTEAFF. CDR3 sequence (DNA): TGTGCCAGTGTGCCGGGACAGGGGCGGTGGTACACTGAAGCTTTCTTT.

This clone came up once. The genes are TRBV3-1 (or the pseudogene TRBV3-2) and TRBJ2-1; D is perhaps TRBD2 (6 bases). CDR1 and CDR2 from the germline V gene are LGHDT and YNNKEL (reference sequence). The CDR3 covers 17 residues. V lost 0 bases and J lost 1, with 13 bases in between. The CDR3 DNA reads as TGTGCCAGCAGCCAAGAGTCCGAGCGGGTGTCCTACAATGAGCAGTTCTTC. This gives the protein CASSQESERVSYNEQFF.

The gene calls are TRBV6-5 and TRBJ2-3, with 8 bases lining up with TRBD2. Germline V gene sequence: CDR1 MNHEY, CDR2 SVGAGI. The CDR3 extends over 15 amino acids. V trimming: 0 bases; J trimming: 1 base; junction bases outside the gene matches: 0. The CDR3 sequence is CASSYSSGGTDTQYF. In DNA form, the CDR3 reads TGTGCCAGCAGTTACTCTAGCGGGGGCACAGATACGCAGTATTTT.

The gene calls are TRBV9 and TRBJ2-7, with TRBD1 as a possible D gene (5 bases). The V and J ends lost 0 bases and 4 bases respectively, with 11 bases between them. This CDR3 has 14 amino acids. The germline gives CDR1 SGDLS, CDR2 YYNGEE. CDR3 sequence reads: CASSVATGSYEQYF. The CDR3 region has the DNA TGTGCCAGCAGCGTAGCTACAGGCTCGTACGAGCAGTACTTC.

The V call is TRBV5-6, the J call TRBJ2-5; TRBD2 agrees at 13 bases. Trimming cost V 3 bases and J 2 bases; bases outside gene matches: 4. Germline V CDR1 and CDR2: SGHDT, YYEEEE. The CDR3 loop spans 16 amino acids. CDR3 amino acids: CASSYRLAGGQETQYF. The CDR3 bases are TGTGCCAGCAGCTATAGACTAGCGGGGGGACAAGAGACCCAGTACTTC. Full variable domain (missing parts from reference TRBV5-6 and TRBJ2-5): DAGVTQSPTHLIKTRGQQVTLRCSPKSGHDTVSWYQQALGQGPQFIFQYYEEEERQRGNFPDRFSGHQFPNYSSELNVNALLLGDSALYLCASSYRLAGGQETQYFGPGTRLLVL.

This chain links TRBV12-3 or TRBV12-4 with TRBJ2-7; the match to TRBD2 covers 7 bases. Unmatched junction bases numbered 1, after V lost 5 bases and J lost 3 bases. This CDR3 is built from 12 residues. The CDR3 DNA sequence: TGTGCCAGCAGTCCGGGGGGCTACGAGCAGTACTTC. Protein sequence: CASSPGGYEQYF.

This clone was seen a single time. The chain couples TRBV30 to TRBJ2-1; tentative D call: TRBD1 (5 bases). Trimming shortened V by 0 bases and J by 2 bases, and 8 bases separated the two germline ends. Germline CDR1 GTSNPN, CDR2 SVGIG (reference sequence). This CDR3 has 14 amino acids. The CDR3 region is CAWSVQAAYNEQFF. CDR3 nucleotides: TGTGCCTGGAGTGTACAGGCAGCCTACAATGAGCAGTTCTTC. The variable domain in full, with the rest retrieved from reference TRBV30 and TRBJ2-1, is SQTIHQWPATLVQPVGSPLSLECTVEGTSNPNLYWYRQAAGRGLQLLFYSVGIGQISSEVPQNLSASRPQDRQFILSSKKLLLSDSGFYLCAWSVQAAYNEQFFGPGTRLTVL.

This clone appeared a single time. The chain joins TRBV5-1 to TRBJ1-4, with unresolved D. Trimming cost V 4 bases and J 8 bases, with 21 bases left between them. Germline V CDR1 and CDR2: SGHRS, YFSETQ. The CDR3 sequence is 16 residues long. Written as DNA, the CDR3 is TGCGCCAGCAGCGGCGCCGCGGGCCAGGAACCCGAAAAACTGTTTTTT. It specifies CASSGAAGQEPEKLFF.

V and J are TRBV7-2 and TRBJ2-7; a weak D match, TRBD2 (5 bases). V lost 5 bases and J lost 5, with 19 bases in between. This CDR3 region has 15 residues. CDR1 is SGHTA, CDR2 FQGNSA, per germline. CDR3 in amino acids: CASSPRQRGSNEQYF. CDR3 sequence (DNA): TGTGCCAGCAGCCCACGCCAGCGCGGGTCGAACGAGCAGTACTTC.

This sequence joins TRBV5-5 and TRBJ2-5; D might be TRBD1 (6 bases). This CDR3 comprises 15 residues. Trimming cost V 4 bases and J 4 bases, with 17 bases left between them. CDR1 and CDR2 (germline): SGHKS, YYEKEE (reference sequence). The CDR3 sequence is CASSPKTQGRETQYF. CDR3 DNA: TGTGCCAGCAGCCCGAAGACACAGGGACGAGAGACCCAGTACTTC.

The chain employs TRBV5-1 and TRBJ2-2; 9 positions match TRBD2. Germline lookup yields CDR1 SGHRS and CDR2 YFSETQ. The CDR3 runs to 16 residues. V lost 4 bases to trimming and J lost 4 bases; unmatched junction nucleotides: 8. The CDR3 DNA reads TGCGCCAGCAGCGGGATAGCGGGGGCGTCCACCGGGGAGCTGTTTTTT. Translating it yields CASSGIAGASTGELFF.

The V gene is TRBV30, the J gene TRBJ2-3; D ambiguous. The CDR3 extends over 13 amino acids. V shed 2 bases and J shed 9 bases, with 15 bases lying between them. Germline V gives CDR1 GTSNPN, CDR2 SVGIG (reference sequence). The CDR3 loop is CAWSHNSERTQYF. Here the CDR3 DNA reads TGTGCCTGGAGTCACAACAGTGAACGCACGCAGTATTTT.

The rearrangement uses TRBV6-1 and TRBJ1-2; 9 bases line up with TRBD1. CDR1 is MNHNS and CDR2 is SASEGT in the germline V gene. The trim removed 4 bases at V and 4 bases at J, leaving 10 bases unmatched. The CDR3 has 16 amino acids. CDR3: CASSVDGRDRAYGYTF. CDR3 in DNA: TGTGCCAGCAGTGTCGACGGCCGGGACAGGGCCTATGGCTACACCTTC.

The J gene is TRBJ1-2, the V gene TRBV7-2; 9 bases line up with TRBD1. Germline assignment: CDR1 SGHTA and CDR2 FQGNSA. Trimming cost V 5 bases and J 4 bases; bases outside gene matches: 11. CDR3 length equals 16 residues. The CDR3 DNA reads as TGTGCCAGCAGCAGAAGTACAGGGGGCTTAGGCTATGGCTACACCTTC. Residues: CASSRSTGGLGYGYTF. The complete variable domain, with remaining parts taken from reference TRBV7-2 and TRBJ1-2, reads GAGVSQSPSNKVTEKGKDVELRCDPISGHTALYWYRQSLGQGLEFLIYFQGNSAPDKSGLPSDRFSAERTGGSVSTLTIQRTQQEDSAVYLCASSRSTGGLGYGYTFGSGTRLTVV.

The chain couples TRBV9 to TRBJ2-7; D perhaps matches TRBD1 (5 bases). V lost 0 bases, J lost 6 bases, and 13 bases lay in between. This CDR3 is built from 14 residues. Germline V lookup: CDR1 SGDLS, CDR2 YYNGEE. In DNA, the CDR3 is TGTGCCAGCAGCGTAGAGGGGTCCCTGGGCGAGCAGTACTTC. It codes for CASSVEGSLGEQYF.

This chain links TRBV27 with TRBJ2-6; a possible D gene is TRBD2 (5 bases). Germline V lookup: CDR1 MNHEY, CDR2 SMNVEV (reference sequence). This CDR3 is 19 amino acids long. V shed 5 bases and J shed 0 bases, with 20 bases lying between them. The CDR3 here is CASSTVRVSLTSGANVLTF. In DNA, the CDR3 is TGTGCCAGCAGTACCGTGAGGGTCAGCCTAACCTCTGGGGCCAACGTCCTGACTTTC.

V gene TRBV3-1 (or the pseudogene TRBV3-2) combines with J gene TRBJ1-5; a weak D match, TRBD1 (6 bases). The CDR3 loop spans 14 amino acids. Germline CDR1 is LGHDT and CDR2 is YNNKEL (reference sequence). Trimming took off 2 bases at V and 7 bases at J, with 12 bases between the two ends. CDR3 sequence: CASSQHQGHQPQHF. As DNA, the CDR3 is TGTGCCAGCAGCCAACACCAGGGACACCAGCCCCAGCATTTT.

This chain connects TRBV9 to TRBJ1-3, with 11 nucleotides matching TRBD1. This CDR3 spans 15 amino acids. The trim removed 4 bases at V and 7 bases at J, leaving 7 bases unmatched. The germline CDR1 and CDR2 sequences are SGDLS and YYNGEE. This CDR3 is CASSPGTGGRNTIYF. The CDR3 DNA sequence: TGTGCCAGCAGCCCAGGGACAGGGGGTCGGAACACCATATATTTT.

V gene TRBV11-2 combines with J gene TRBJ1-3; the match to TRBD1 covers 7 bases. V shed 0 bases, J shed 4 bases, and the junction held 3 bases outside the gene matches. The CDR3 is 15 amino acids. The V gene's germline CDR1 is SGHAT and CDR2 FQNNGV. CDR3 DNA: TGTGCCAGCAGCTTAGACGGGACAGCGGGAAACACCATATATTTT. Its protein is CASSLDGTAGNTIYF.

The rearrangement joins TRBV3-1 (or the pseudogene TRBV3-2) to TRBJ1-1; 7 bases agree with TRBD1. Trimming removed 3 bases from V and 7 bases from J; junction bases left unmatched: 5. The CDR3 sequence is 13 residues long. Germline loops: CDR1 LGHDT, CDR2 YNNKEL (reference sequence). The CDR3 region is CASSQGQPVEAFF. DNA for the CDR3: TGTGCCAGCAGCCAGGGACAGCCGGTTGAAGCTTTCTTT.

The gene calls are TRBV6-1 and TRBJ1-1; 8 positions agree with TRBD1. CDR3 length: 16 residues. CDR1 is MNHNS, CDR2 SASEGT, per germline. V shed 1 base, J shed 0 bases, and the junction held 4 bases outside the gene matches. CDR3 nucleotides: TGTGCCAGCAGTGAAGGGACAGGGTGGGTGAACACTGAAGCTTTCTTT. Encoded protein: CASSEGTGWVNTEAFF.

This chain links TRBV2 with TRBJ1-1; D gene ambiguous. With 1 base removed from V and 7 bases from J, the gap between germline ends came to 10 bases. Germline V gene lookup returns CDR1 SNHLY and CDR2 FYNNEI. CDR3 length: 13 amino acids. CDR3 region: CASSEGGGIEAFF. The CDR3 DNA reads TGTGCCAGCAGTGAAGGAGGCGGGATTGAAGCTTTCTTT.